Each of the 14 T cell receptor beta chains below was sequenced from the same sample in a study of cytomegalovirus exposure and HLA in healthy donors. Generated by immunoSEQ multiplex PCR, the TCRdb table keeps only in-frame clones and is missing some. The sample holds about 300,000 clones, 88% seen once. The sample was PBMCs. All receptors come from a woman under 30 in good health and CMV-seronegative.

The gene calls are TRBV19 and TRBJ1-4; D unclear. CDR3 length: 14 residues. Trimming took off 5 bases at V and 8 bases at J, with 15 bases between the two ends. The V gene's germline CDR1 is LNHDA and CDR2 SQIVND (reference sequence). The CDR3 loop reads CASSSAGFGEKLFF. In nucleotides, the CDR3 is TGTGCCAGTAGTTCGGCCGGGTTCGGGGAAAAACTGTTTTTT.

The gene calls are TRBV19 and TRBJ1-1, with D uncertain. CDR3 size: 11 residues. Germline V gene lookup returns CDR1 LNHDA and CDR2 SQIVND (reference sequence). V was cut by 3 bases and J by 4 bases, with 3 bases left in between. The CDR3 bases are TGTGCCAGTAGTATCGGCACTGAAGCTTTCTTT. Residues: CASSIGTEAFF.

This chain's CDR3 is CASSQGHFPYEQYF. CDR3 DNA: TGTGCCAGCAGCCAAGGCCACTTCCCCTACGAGCAGTACTTC. The V gene is TRBV14, the J gene TRBJ2-7; unclear D gene. V lost 1 base, J lost 2 bases, and 9 bases lay in between. Germline V gene lookup returns CDR1 SGHDN and CDR2 FVKESK. The CDR3 totals 14 residues.

The DNA of the CDR3 is TGCGCCAGCACCGGAGGGCCCGGCACAGATACGCAGTATTTT. Encoded protein: CASTGGPGTDTQYF. The chain couples TRBV5-1 to TRBJ2-3; D may be TRBD2 (6 bases). With 6 bases removed from V and 1 base from J, the gap between germline ends came to 12 bases. This CDR3 is 14 amino acids long. Germline V gene sequence: CDR1 SGHRS, CDR2 YFSETQ.

The rearrangement links TRBV5-4 to TRBJ1-3, with unresolved D. The length of the CDR3 is 15 residues. V gave up 1 base and J gave up 1 base, with 9 bases separating them. In germline, CDR1 is SGHNT, CDR2 YYREEE (reference sequence). CDR3 bases: TGTGCCAGCAGCTTGAGACGGGAATCTGGAAACACCATATATTTT. Translating it yields CASSLRRESGNTIYF. Full variable domain (remainder filled in from reference TRBV5-4 and TRBJ1-3): ETGVTQSPTHLIKTRGQQVTLRCSSQSGHNTVSWYQQALGQGPQFIFQYYREEENGRGNFPPRFSGLQFPNYSSELNVNALELDDSALYLCASSLRRESGNTIYFGEGSWLTVV.

The chain combines TRBV18 with TRBJ1-1; D not resolved. CDR1 KGHSH and CDR2 LQKENI come from the germline V gene. The CDR3 covers 12 residues. V lost 3 bases and J lost 0, with 2 bases in between. The CDR3 spells CASSPMNTEAFF. CDR3 sequence (DNA): TGTGCCAGCTCACCCATGAACACTGAAGCTTTCTTT.

A single count supports this clone. This rearrangement joins TRBV6-1 to TRBJ1-5; D not resolved. Germline assignment: CDR1 MNHNS and CDR2 SASEGT. V shed 3 bases and J shed 0 bases, with 15 bases lying between them. There are 17 residues in the CDR3. The CDR3 spells CASSDPPGRVSNQPQHF. CDR3 in DNA: TGTGCCAGCAGTGACCCCCCGGGGAGGGTTAGCAATCAGCCCCAGCATTTT.

This chain connects TRBV6-5 to TRBJ1-2; D unclear. The CDR3 is made up of 14 amino acids. Per germline, CDR1 MNHEY and CDR2 SVGAGI. V lost 0 bases and J lost 4, with 9 bases in between. CDR3 DNA sequence: TGTGCCAGCAGTTACTCCTCCAGCGGCTATGGCTACACCTTC. It specifies CASSYSSSGYGYTF.

The V call is TRBV28, the J call TRBJ1-6, with D perhaps TRBD1 (6 bases). Per the germline V gene, CDR1 is MDHEN and CDR2 is SYDVKM. The V and J ends lost 1 base and 10 bases respectively, with 14 bases between them. This CDR3 has 15 amino acids. CDR3 sequence (DNA): TGTGCCAGCAGTTTATCACAACAGGGTAGATCACCCCTCCACTTT. It codes for CASSLSQQGRSPLHF. The variable domain in full, with the rest retrieved from reference TRBV28 and TRBJ1-6, is DVKVTQSSRYLVKRTGEKVFLECVQDMDHENMFWYRQDPGLGLRLIYFSYDVKMKEKGDIPEGYSVSREKKERFSLILESASTNQTSMYLCASSLSQQGRSPLHFGNGTRLTVT.

The chain has TRBV5-1 and TRBJ2-3; 8 nucleotides line up with TRBD2. This CDR3 contains 14 residues. Losses at the gene ends were 4 bases for V and 2 bases for J; bases not matched to a gene: 3. CDR1 SGHRS and CDR2 YFSETQ come from the germline V gene. The CDR3 sequence: CASSPGLATDTQYF. CDR3 nucleotides: TGCGCCAGCAGCCCAGGACTAGCCACAGATACGCAGTATTTT.

The genes are TRBV25-1 and TRBJ2-1; 12 bases fit TRBD2. Germline V CDR1 and CDR2: MGHDK, SYGVNS. V shed 3 bases and J 12 bases; nucleotides not matched to a gene: 12. The length of the CDR3 is 16 residues. The CDR3 protein is CASSDKVSSGRVVQFF. The CDR3 region has the DNA TGTGCCAGCAGTGACAAGGTTTCTAGCGGGAGGGTAGTGCAGTTCTTC.

This chain joins TRBV25-1 and TRBJ1-1; D is perhaps TRBD1 (5 bases). The CDR3 has 15 residues. V was shortened by 4 bases and J by 1 base, with 13 bases between the two germline ends. CDR1 and CDR2 from the germline V gene are MGHDK and SYGVNS. Written as DNA, the CDR3 is TGTGCCAGCAGTGCCGCTCAGGGAGGGAACACTGAAGCTTTCTTT. It yields the protein CASSAAQGGNTEAFF.

This chain connects TRBV7-7 to TRBJ2-5, with TRBD1 identical over 7 bases. The germline V gene encodes CDR1 SSHAT and CDR2 FNYEAQ (reference sequence). Trimming removed 5 bases from V and 3 bases from J; junction bases left unmatched: 9. This CDR3 is built from 15 residues. Written as DNA, the CDR3 is TGTGCCAGCAGCCCAGGGGGACGCATGAAAGAGACCCAGTACTTC. Translation gives CASSPGGRMKETQYF.

CDR3 sequence (DNA): TGTGCCAGCAGCTTGGCGACGACTAGCGCAAACAATGAGCAGTTCTTC. As protein: CASSLATTSANNEQFF. This chain links TRBV5-4 with TRBJ2-1, with 8 bases identical to TRBD2. With 0 bases clipped from V and 5 bases from J, the junction kept 7 bases outside the gene matches. Per the germline V gene, CDR1 is SGHNT and CDR2 is YYREEE (reference sequence). The CDR3 length is 16 residues.